This T cell receptor beta chain was obtained from a study of blood T cell repertoires in COVID-19. Study as a whole: The cDNA or gDNA used as material had been derived from T cells, B-cell-depleted T cells, or PBMCs.

Germline V gene sequence: CDR1 LGHDT, CDR2 YNNKEL (reference sequence). The CDR3 loop spans 19 amino acids. The J segment lost 4 bases and the V segment lost 4 bases, leaving 19 bases of the junction unmatched. Methods used by the authors: Using reference gene primer amplification, nucleated cell counts were estimated. Clones were sequenced by immunoSEQ multiplex PCR, and TCRdb holds only the in-frame ones, with some missing. D and trimming come from the DNA, and the V and J calls and clone size come from that table. Among under 200,000 clones listed, roughly 93% were seen once. This clonotype was obtained from a man younger than 30 with acute or convalescent COVID-19. The material sequenced was peripheral blood. The V call is TRBV3-1 (or the pseudogene TRBV3-2), the J call TRBJ2-3; 8 bases fit TRBD2. The CDR3 sequence is CASSRPAGGDDYPSDTQYF. The CDR3 DNA follows: TGTGCCAGCAGCCGGCCGGCGGGAGGCGACGATTACCCTTCAGATACGCAGTATTTT.